The 30 T cell receptor beta chains below were found in one sample sequenced in a study of PD-1 blockade in classical Hodgkin lymphoma. Using immunoSEQ multiplex PCR, the repertoire was profiled, and TCRdb retains in-frame clones only, with some absent. The sample lists 35,000 or so clones, 76% occurring once. Every single patient, without exception, relapsed after autologous stem cell transplantation, and brentuximab vedotin exposure varied. This material consisted of peripheral blood mononuclear cells (PBMCs), taken before the second cycle of nivolumab. The receptors derive from a human donor with classical Hodgkin lymphoma.

The rearrangement links TRBV29-1 to TRBJ2-1; the match to TRBD2 covers 12 bases. This CDR3 is built from 14 residues. The V segment lost 3 bases and the J segment 16 bases; nucleotides outside the gene matches: 13. The germline V gene has CDR1 SQVTM and CDR2 ANQGSEA. The CDR3 DNA reads as TGCAGCGTTGAGTTCAGGTCTAGCGGGGGGGCGGAATTCTTC. Its protein product is CSVEFRSSGGAEFF.

In this sample, this clone turned up once. The rearrangement uses TRBV6-1 and TRBJ1-1; tentative D call: TRBD1 (5 bases). V lost 2 bases, J lost 3 bases, and 10 bases lay in between. The CDR3 is 14 amino acids. CDR1 and CDR2 (germline): MNHNS, SASEGT. This chain's CDR3 is CASSEWLGDTEAFF. CDR3 in DNA: TGTGCCAGCAGTGAATGGTTGGGGGACACTGAAGCTTTCTTT.

In its sample, this clone was seen a few times. The chain couples TRBV5-4 to TRBJ2-2; 7 bases line up with TRBD1. CDR3 length: 15 amino acids. Trimming cost V 1 base and J 3 bases; bases outside gene matches: 3. Germline V gene lookup returns CDR1 SGHNT and CDR2 YYREEE (reference sequence). CDR3 protein: CASSLRGPDTGELFF. In DNA form, the CDR3 reads TGTGCCAGCAGCTTGAGGGGGCCGGACACCGGGGAGCTGTTTTTT.

In nucleotides, the CDR3 is TGCAGCGTTTTATTTGACAGGGAGGGTACGACCTTC. The encoded protein is CSVLFDREGTTF. This chain links TRBV29-1 with TRBJ1-2, with TRBD1 matching 7 bases. V lost 5 bases and J lost 14; bases outside the gene matches: 14. CDR1 is SQVTM and CDR2 is ANQGSEA in the germline V gene. The CDR3 sequence is 12 residues long.

This chain uses TRBV11-2 with TRBJ2-7; D not resolved. This CDR3 comprises 13 residues. CDR1 is SGHAT and CDR2 is FQNNGV in the germline V gene. Trimming took 0 bases from V and 2 from J, leaving 5 bases between them. DNA for the CDR3: TGTGCCAGCAGCTTAGATCTGGCCTACGAGCAGTACTTC. Its translation: CASSLDLAYEQYF.

The chain carries TRBV4-3 and TRBJ2-1; D ambiguous. CDR1 is LGHNA and CDR2 is YSLEER in the germline V gene. V gave up 8 bases and J gave up 2 bases, with 16 bases separating them. The CDR3 is made up of 15 amino acids. The CDR3 DNA is TGCGCCAGCCGATCTTCTGACACAGCCTACAATGAGCAGTTCTTC. This codes for CASRSSDTAYNEQFF.

This chain connects TRBV5-1 to TRBJ1-4; 7 bases are shared with TRBD1. The V and J ends lost 0 bases and 4 bases, in that order; junction bases with no gene match: 6. Germline assignment: CDR1 SGHRS and CDR2 YFSETQ. The CDR3 runs to 16 residues. The CDR3 is CASSLAGGQVNEKLFF. For the CDR3, the DNA is TGCGCCAGCAGCTTGGCCGGAGGACAGGTTAATGAAAAACTGTTTTTT.

V and J are TRBV10-3 and TRBJ2-7, with 7 nucleotides matching TRBD2. This CDR3 region has 17 residues. Germline CDR1 and CDR2: ENHRY and SYGVKD. V was pared by 2 bases and J by 0 bases, with 10 bases of the junction left unmatched. The DNA of the CDR3 is TGTGCCATCAGTGAGCCCCTCGCGTCGGGGGGCTCCTACGAGCAGTACTTC. Its translation: CAISEPLASGGSYEQYF.

The gene calls are TRBV2 and TRBJ1-1; D unresolved. In germline, CDR1 is SNHLY, CDR2 FYNNEI. Trimming shortened V by 8 bases and J by 4 bases, and 23 bases separated the two germline ends. The CDR3 is 16 amino acids. The CDR3: CASASVFEFWGTEAFF. The CDR3 DNA is TGTGCCAGCGCATCGGTGTTTGAATTTTGGGGCACTGAAGCTTTCTTT.

This rearrangement joins TRBV19 to TRBJ2-1; 9 bases align to TRBD2. In germline, CDR1 is LNHDA, CDR2 SQIVND (reference sequence). This CDR3 spans 20 amino acids. Trimming removed 4 bases from V and 0 bases from J; junction bases left unmatched: 16. CDR3 sequence reads: CASSTPTGAGGPSSYNEQFF. DNA for the CDR3: TGTGCCAGTAGTACCCCCACGGGAGCGGGGGGCCCTAGCTCCTACAATGAGCAGTTCTTC.

The J gene is TRBJ2-3, the V gene TRBV5-5; 8 bases agree with TRBD1. Trimming removed 3 bases from V and 1 base from J; junction bases left unmatched: 7. Germline V gene sequence: CDR1 SGHKS, CDR2 YYEKEE (reference sequence). CDR3 length: 16 amino acids. The CDR3 nucleotides are TGTGCCAGCAGCTCAATCCCGGGACAGGGCACAGATACGCAGTATTTT. Protein sequence: CASSSIPGQGTDTQYF.

The genes are TRBV18 and TRBJ2-1; a possible D gene is TRBD1 (5 bases). V was pared by 5 bases and J by 8 bases, with 10 bases between. CDR1 KGHSH and CDR2 LQKENI come from the germline V gene. This CDR3 has 12 residues. Written as DNA, the CDR3 is TGTGCCAGCTCATCCGACAGCGATGAGCAGTTCTTC. Protein product: CASSSDSDEQFF.

The gene calls are TRBV10-3 and TRBJ2-5; unclear D gene. CDR1 ENHRY and CDR2 SYGVKD come from the germline V gene. CDR3 length: 16 residues. Trimming shortened V by 6 bases and J by 2 bases, and 19 bases separated the two germline ends. CDR3 protein: CAISNPNQAIQETQYF. The CDR3 coding sequence is TGTGCCATCAGCAACCCAAACCAAGCCATACAAGAGACCCAGTACTTC.

The rearrangement uses TRBV11-2 and TRBJ1-1; D is undetermined. The CDR3 consists of 15 residues. Trimming took off 1 base at V and 6 bases at J, with 15 bases between the two ends. Germline CDR1 SGHAT, CDR2 FQNNGV. The CDR3 region is CASSLVLDSWAEAFF. Here the CDR3 DNA reads TGTGCCAGCAGCTTAGTTCTTGACTCGTGGGCTGAAGCTTTCTTT.

This sequence joins TRBV7-3 and TRBJ2-7; 10 bases fit TRBD1. The germline gives CDR1 SGHTA, CDR2 FQGTGA. V was clipped by 5 bases and J by 2 bases; unmatched bases: 6. This CDR3 is 15 amino acids long. CDR3: CASSTSGTGAYEQYF. CDR3 DNA: TGTGCCAGCAGCACCTCCGGGACAGGGGCCTACGAGCAGTACTTC.

The chain couples TRBV9 to TRBJ2-3; perhaps TRBD1 as D (5 bases). Germline V gene sequence: CDR1 SGDLS, CDR2 YYNGEE. This CDR3 has 16 amino acids. V lost 4 bases and J lost 1, with 16 bases in between. This CDR3 reads CASSSRQGAGTDTQYF. The CDR3 DNA follows: TGTGCCAGCAGCTCTCGACAAGGGGCGGGCACAGATACGCAGTATTTT.

This chain joins TRBV9 and TRBJ2-1; a possible D gene is TRBD2 (7 bases). The CDR3 contains 16 residues. The V end lost 2 bases, the J end lost 4 bases, and 16 bases lay between the germline ends. CDR1 and CDR2 (germline): SGDLS, YYNGEE. The CDR3 sequence is CASSVIRGAQYNEQFF. CDR3 nucleotides: TGTGCCAGCAGCGTTATTCGGGGGGCCCAATACAATGAGCAGTTCTTC.

The V gene is TRBV28, the J gene TRBJ1-5; a weak D match, TRBD1 (5 bases). Trimming left V 6 bases short and J 6 bases short, with 12 bases between. Looked up from germline, CDR1 is MDHEN and CDR2 is SYDVKM. This CDR3 contains 13 residues. The CDR3 DNA is TGTGCCAGCAGGAGCTCAGGGTTTCAGCCCCAGCATTTT. Residues: CASRSSGFQPQHF.

V is TRBV7-9 and J is TRBJ1-2; 7 positions match TRBD1. Per germline, CDR1 SEHNR and CDR2 FQNEAQ (reference sequence). V was pared by 4 bases and J by 1 base, with 12 bases of the junction left unmatched. The CDR3 runs 17 residues. The CDR3 nucleotides read TGTGCCAGCAGCTCGACCTACGGGACAGCTGTTAACTATGGCTACACCTTC. It yields the protein CASSSTYGTAVNYGYTF.

This clone was recorded a few times. Other DNA sequences in the same sample also yield this CDR3. Here the CDR3 DNA reads TGTGCCTGGTCGCGGGGCACTGAAGCTTTCTTT. Its translation: CAWSRGTEAFF. The genes are TRBV30 and TRBJ1-1; D is ambiguous. This CDR3 is built from 11 residues. The ends were cut back, 5 bases at V and 4 bases at J, with 8 bases in the middle. Germline CDR1 reads GTSNPN; CDR2 reads SVGIG (reference sequence).

To note about this clone: A read error may produce the germline difference seen at one junction end. This sequence joins TRBV4-3 and TRBJ1-2; 7 nucleotides align to TRBD1. The CDR3 contains 13 residues. Per the germline V gene, CDR1 is LGHNA and CDR2 is YSLEER. The CDR3 nucleotides read TGCGCCAGCAGCTTAAGGACAGGCGAAAGTCTGGCGTTC. Translating gives CASSLRTGESLAF.

Only a few counts were recorded for this clone. The CDR3 region is CASTTAVNTGELFF. CDR3 in DNA: TGTGCCAGCACAACAGCCGTTAACACCGGGGAGCTGTTTTTT. V gene TRBV6-5 combines with J gene TRBJ2-2; D gene uncertain. Germline assignment: CDR1 MNHEY and CDR2 SVGAGI. The CDR3 has 14 residues. The V end lost 7 bases, the J end lost 2 bases, and 11 bases lay between the germline ends.

In this sample, this clone turned up a few times. The J gene is TRBJ1-4, the V gene TRBV11-3; D not resolved. Germline V CDR1 and CDR2: SGHNT, YENEEA. Trimming stripped 1 base from V and 8 bases from J, with 20 bases between. This CDR3 spans 17 amino acids. CDR3 DNA sequence: TGTGCCAGCAGCTTAGCGTCATCCCCCCGCATTCAAGAAAAACTGTTTTTT. Protein product: CASSLASSPRIQEKLFF.

This clone came up once. The V gene is TRBV5-1, the J gene TRBJ2-3, with D possibly being TRBD2 (5 bases). Germline assignment: CDR1 SGHRS and CDR2 YFSETQ. There are 16 residues in the CDR3. V shed 5 bases and J shed 0 bases, with 16 bases lying between them. In DNA, the CDR3 is TGCGCCAGCAGTTTAGGACTGTCCTCTAGCACAGATACGCAGTATTTT. It translates to CASSLGLSSSTDTQYF.

The rearrangement uses TRBV5-1 and TRBJ1-3; D is possibly TRBD1 (6 bases). Trimming removed 0 bases from V and 0 bases from J, with 10 bases in between. CDR1 and CDR2 (germline): SGHRS, YFSETQ. This CDR3 has 16 amino acids. The CDR3 loop is CASSLDRTASGNTIYF. CDR3 in DNA: TGCGCCAGCAGCTTGGACAGGACAGCCTCTGGAAACACCATATATTTT.

The chain employs TRBV6-5 and TRBJ1-1; D possibly corresponds to TRBD1 (6 bases). The CDR3 sequence is 15 residues long. Germline V gene lookup returns CDR1 MNHEY and CDR2 SVGAGI. V dropped 6 bases and J dropped 1 base, with 15 bases sitting between them. CDR3 DNA sequence: TGTGCCAGCAGCCACGGGGGGGCAGGGAACACTGAAGCTTTCTTT. Protein sequence: CASSHGGAGNTEAFF.

This clone has only a few counts. The chain couples TRBV7-9 to TRBJ1-5; 8 bases match TRBD1. The germline gives CDR1 SEHNR, CDR2 FQNEAQ (reference sequence). The CDR3 length is 14 residues. Trimming at V came to 5 bases and at J to 6 bases, leaving 6 bases not matched to a gene. Here the CDR3 reads CASSPAGGVQPQHF. CDR3 coding DNA: TGTGCCAGCAGCCCCGCAGGGGGCGTTCAGCCCCAGCATTTT.

The count of this clone is one. The chain joins TRBV7-9 to TRBJ2-5, with no clear D. The CDR3 is 11 amino acids. V lost 4 bases, J lost 4 bases, and 4 bases lay in between. Per the germline V gene, CDR1 is SEHNR and CDR2 is FQNEAQ (reference sequence). The CDR3 protein is CASSSLETQYF. Written as DNA, the CDR3 is TGTGCCAGCAGCTCCTTAGAGACCCAGTACTTC. The full variable domain, with the rest looked up from reference TRBV7-9 and TRBJ2-5, is DTGVSQNPRHKITKRGQNVTFRCDPISEHNRLYWYRQTLGQGPEFLTYFQNEAQLEKSRLLSDRFSAERPKGSFSTLEIQRTEQGDSAMYLCASSSLETQYFGPGTRLLVL.

The CDR3 region is CASSLRTGNQPQHF. The DNA for the CDR3 is TGTGCCAGCAGCCTCCGGACAGGCAATCAGCCCCAGCATTTT. The rearrangement links TRBV27 to TRBJ1-5; TRBD1 might be the D (6 bases). The germline V gene has CDR1 MNHEY and CDR2 SMNVEV (reference sequence). CDR3 length: 14 amino acids. Trimming shortened V by 6 bases and J by 2 bases, and 11 bases separated the two germline ends.

This clone has just a few counts. J is TRBJ2-7 and V is TRBV7-3; 10 bases map to TRBD2. V lost 5 bases, J lost 2 bases, and 3 bases stayed unmatched. The CDR3 has 14 residues. Germline V gene sequence: CDR1 SGHTA, CDR2 FQGTGA. CDR3 nucleotide sequence: TGTGCCAGCAGCCCTGGACTAGCGGCCTACGAGCAGTACTTC. Translation gives CASSPGLAAYEQYF.